This T cell receptor beta chain was observed in a study of type 1 and type 2 diabetes patients. Findings and caveats of the study: Type 2 diabetes repertoires were more diverse than type 1 diabetes repertoires.

Amplification started from genomic DNA. A primer set of 30 forward and 13 reverse primers amplified the CDR3. MiXCR was run by TCRdb on the multiplex PCR reads, yielding one entry per CDR3 protein. The data show under 300,000 distinct CDR3 sequences, roughly 44% seen once. Other autoimmune diseases and infections within the past four weeks excluded donors. On this clonotype: Its antigen remains unknown.

Losses at the gene ends were 4 bases for V and 5 bases for J; bases not matched to a gene: 4. The V gene's germline CDR1 is LNHDA and CDR2 SQIVND (reference sequence). The CDR3 extends over 13 amino acids. The sample taken for sequencing was peripheral blood mononuclear cells (PBMCs). This clonotype was sampled from a man aged 18 to 29 with type 2 diabetes. J is TRBJ2-5 and V is TRBV19; the match to TRBD1 covers 7 bases. In DNA form, the CDR3 reads TGTGCCAGTAGTAAAGACAGGGCCGAGACCCAGTACTTC. Residues: CASSKDRAETQYF. Variable domain in full (rest from reference TRBV19 and TRBJ2-5): DGGITQSPKYLFRKEGQNVTLSCEQNLNHDAMYWYRQDPGQGLRLIYYSQIVNDFQKGDIAEGYSVSREKKESFPLTVTSAQKNPTAFYLCASSKDRAETQYFGPGTRLLVL.